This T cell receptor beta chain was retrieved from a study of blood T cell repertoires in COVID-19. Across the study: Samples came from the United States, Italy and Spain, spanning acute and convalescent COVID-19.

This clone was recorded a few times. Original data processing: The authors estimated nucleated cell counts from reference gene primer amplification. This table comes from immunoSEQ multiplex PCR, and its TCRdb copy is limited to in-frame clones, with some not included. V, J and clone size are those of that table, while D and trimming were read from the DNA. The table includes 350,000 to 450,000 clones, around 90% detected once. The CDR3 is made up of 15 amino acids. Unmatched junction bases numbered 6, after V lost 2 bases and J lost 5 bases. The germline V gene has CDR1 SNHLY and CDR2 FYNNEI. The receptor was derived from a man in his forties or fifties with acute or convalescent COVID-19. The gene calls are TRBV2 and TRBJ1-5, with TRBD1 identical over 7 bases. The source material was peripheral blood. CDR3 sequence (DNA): TGTGCCAGCAGTGAAACTACAGGGGATCATCAGCCCCAGCATTTT. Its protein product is CASSETTGDHQPQHF. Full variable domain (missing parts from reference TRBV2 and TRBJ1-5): EPEVTQTPSHQVTQMGQEVILRCVPISNHLYFYWYRQILGQKVEFLVSFYNNEISEKSEIFDDQFSVERPDGSNFTLKIRSTKLEDSAMYFCASSETTGDHQPQHFGDGTRLSIL.